This passage covers 16 T cell receptor beta chains from one sample sequenced in a study of high-grade serous ovarian cancer treatment subgroups. Tumor samples were taken before definitive surgery or chemotherapy. Data came from immunoSEQ multiplex PCR; TCRdb stores just in-frame clones and leaves some out. The sample has 7,000 to 8,000 clones; approximately 70% are singletons. Sequencing was done on a sample of tumor tissue. Source of these receptors: a human donor with high-grade serous ovarian cancer.

This clone was recorded a few times. The rearrangement links TRBV7-8 to TRBJ2-2, with TRBD2 matching over 11 bases. Germline-derived CDR1 and CDR2 are SGHVS and FQNEAQ. The V segment lost 5 bases and the J segment 4 bases; nucleotides outside the gene matches: 6. This CDR3 region has 16 residues. CDR3 bases: TGTGCCAGCAGCCTAGGGACTAGCGGCGTCACCGGGGAGCTGTTTTTT. This gives the protein CASSLGTSGVTGELFF.

Notes on this clone: Other DNA sequences within the sample encode an identical CDR3. This rearrangement joins TRBV19 to TRBJ1-3; a possible D gene is TRBD1 (5 bases). Per germline, CDR1 LNHDA and CDR2 SQIVND (reference sequence). Trimming removed 9 bases at V and 1 base at J, with 13 bases between. The CDR3 runs to 14 residues. The CDR3 region is CASRPGGSGNTIYF. The CDR3 DNA follows: TGTGCCAGCCGACCCGGGGGATCTGGAAACACCATATATTTT.

The V gene is TRBV19, the J gene TRBJ1-4; D uncertain. CDR3 length: 13 residues. In germline, CDR1 is LNHDA, CDR2 SQIVND (reference sequence). V dropped 9 bases and J dropped 4 bases, with 12 bases sitting between them. DNA for the CDR3: TGTGCCAGCAAACTCACCTTTAATGAAAAACTGTTTTTT. Residues: CASKLTFNEKLFF.

For the CDR3, the DNA is TGTGCCAGCAGCGGCTCATTCGGGACAGCAGTCCACAATGAGCAGTTCTTC. Amino acids: CASSGSFGTAVHNEQFF. The rearrangement uses TRBV7-2 and TRBJ2-1; 7 bases align to TRBD1. This CDR3 comprises 17 residues. Losses at the gene ends were 5 bases for V and 5 bases for J; bases not matched to a gene: 15. CDR1 SGHTA and CDR2 FQGNSA come from the germline V gene.

The gene calls are TRBV13 and TRBJ1-2; 8 bases map to TRBD1. Germline values: CDR1 PRHDT, CDR2 FYEKMQ (reference sequence). V was pared by 6 bases and J by 8 bases, with 8 bases of the junction left unmatched. The CDR3 consists of 13 residues. The CDR3 here is CASRDRDRPGYTF. The DNA for the CDR3 is TGTGCCAGCAGAGACCGGGACAGGCCAGGCTACACCTTC.

This clone has more than one count but fewer than ten. This chain connects TRBV27 to TRBJ1-4; no definite D call. CDR3 length: 16 amino acids. The ends were cut back, 0 bases at V and 8 bases at J, with 16 bases in the middle. Per the germline V gene, CDR1 is MNHEY and CDR2 is SMNVEV (reference sequence). The DNA of the CDR3 is TGTGCCAGCAGTTTATCCCCTGGCCTCCTGGGGGAAAAACTGTTTTTT. Residues: CASSLSPGLLGEKLFF. Drawing the rest from reference TRBV27 and TRBJ1-4, the complete variable domain is EAQVTQNPRYLITVTGKKLTVTCSQNMNHEYMSWYRQDPGLGLRQIYYSMNVEVTDKGDVPEGYKVSRKEKRNFPLILESPSPNQTSLYFCASSLSPGLLGEKLFFGSGTQLSVL.

The J gene is TRBJ2-5, the V gene TRBV7-2; 10 nucleotides match TRBD2. V lost 1 base, J lost 4 bases, and 9 bases stayed unmatched. The germline gives CDR1 SGHTA, CDR2 FQGNSA. CDR3 size: 17 residues. Here the CDR3 DNA reads TGTGCCAGCAGCTTAGGGTTAGCGGGAGGTGTGGGAGAGACCCAGTACTTC. This gives the protein CASSLGLAGGVGETQYF.

The V call is TRBV5-6, the J call TRBJ1-5; 11 nucleotides agree with TRBD1. This CDR3 is 13 amino acids long. Per germline, CDR1 SGHDT and CDR2 YYEEEE. V was clipped by 4 bases and J by 11 bases; unmatched bases: 5. The DNA for the CDR3 is TGTGCCAGCAGCCGGACAGGGGGCCTAGCCCAGCATTTT. It specifies CASSRTGGLAQHF.

The chain carries TRBV18 and TRBJ2-5; TRBD1 aligns across 7 bases. The germline CDR1 and CDR2 sequences are KGHSH and LQKENI. V gave up 4 bases and J gave up 5 bases; unmatched junction bases: 13. The CDR3 is 16 residues long. The CDR3: CASSLLLTGSGETQYF. The CDR3 DNA reads as TGTGCCAGCTCACTCCTTTTGACAGGGTCGGGGGAGACCCAGTACTTC.

This clone has a handful of counts. This chain uses TRBV11-3 with TRBJ2-7, with TRBD2 matching over 8 bases. Germline CDR1 is SGHNT and CDR2 is YENEEA. The V gene end was trimmed by 1 base and the J gene end by 7 bases; junction bases not matched to a gene: 12. CDR3 length: 16 residues. CDR3 protein: CASSLVLGTRQWEQYF. The CDR3, as DNA: TGTGCCAGCAGCTTAGTCCTAGGGACTAGACAGTGGGAGCAGTACTTC.

J is TRBJ2-7 and V is TRBV2, with D perhaps TRBD1 (5 bases). The germline V gene encodes CDR1 SNHLY and CDR2 FYNNEI. The CDR3 covers 12 residues. The V and J ends lost 3 bases and 10 bases respectively, with 13 bases between them. The CDR3 is CASSEQSDIQYF. CDR3 nucleotide sequence: TGTGCCAGCAGTGAGCAGTCGGACATACAGTACTTC.

V usage is TRBV6-4 and J usage is TRBJ2-1; the D gene is possibly TRBD2 (6 bases). Germline CDR1 reads MRHNA; CDR2 reads SNTAGT. With 5 bases removed from V and 6 bases from J, the gap between germline ends came to 11 bases. The CDR3 covers 13 residues. The CDR3 sequence: CASSTQAGNEQFF. The CDR3 nucleotides read TGTGCCAGCAGTACCCAAGCGGGCAATGAGCAGTTCTTC.

This chain joins TRBV19 and TRBJ2-2, with D possibly matching TRBD2 (5 bases). CDR3 size: 15 residues. From germline, CDR1 is LNHDA and CDR2 SQIVND (reference sequence). Trimming removed 9 bases from V and 3 bases from J, with 17 bases in between. CDR3 protein: CASHLSGLYTGELFF. The CDR3 coding sequence is TGTGCCAGCCACCTCTCCGGACTTTACACCGGGGAGCTGTTTTTT.

The rearrangement links TRBV9 to TRBJ2-3, with 9 bases fitting TRBD2. Per germline, CDR1 SGDLS and CDR2 YYNGEE. The CDR3 runs to 17 residues. With V trimmed by 0 bases and J by 5 bases, 10 bases remained unmatched. CDR3 region: CASSVAEEGAGGDTQYF. In DNA form, the CDR3 reads TGTGCCAGCAGCGTAGCAGAGGAGGGAGCGGGAGGAGATACGCAGTATTTT.

The rearrangement links TRBV29-1 to TRBJ2-5; D gene ambiguous. From germline, CDR1 is SQVTM and CDR2 ANQGSEA. CDR3 length: 14 amino acids. V was pared by 4 bases and J by 4 bases, with 16 bases between. The CDR3 DNA follows: TGCAGCGTTGTTAGGAAGCTAAGTTTAGAGACCCAGTACTTC. Protein: CSVVRKLSLETQYF.

In this sample, this clone turned up a few times. The V and J genes are TRBV7-3 and TRBJ2-6; no firm D call. The V and J ends lost 1 base and 2 bases respectively, with 6 bases between them. This CDR3 comprises 15 residues. Germline-derived CDR1 and CDR2 are SGHTA and FQGTGA. CDR3 in DNA: TGTGCCAGCAGCTTAAACCCGGCTGGGGCCAACGTCCTGACTTTC. Translation gives CASSLNPAGANVLTF.